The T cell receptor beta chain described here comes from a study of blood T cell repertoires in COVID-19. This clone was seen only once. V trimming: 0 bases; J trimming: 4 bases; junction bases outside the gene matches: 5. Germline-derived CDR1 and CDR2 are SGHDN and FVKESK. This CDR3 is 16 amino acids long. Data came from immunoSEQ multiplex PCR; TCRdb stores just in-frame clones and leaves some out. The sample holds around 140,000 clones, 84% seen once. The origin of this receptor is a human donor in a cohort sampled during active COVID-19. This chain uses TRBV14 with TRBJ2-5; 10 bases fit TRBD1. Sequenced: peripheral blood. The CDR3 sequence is CASSQERRTGGETQYF. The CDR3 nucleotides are TGTGCCAGCAGCCAAGAAAGAAGGACAGGGGGAGAGACCCAGTACTTC.